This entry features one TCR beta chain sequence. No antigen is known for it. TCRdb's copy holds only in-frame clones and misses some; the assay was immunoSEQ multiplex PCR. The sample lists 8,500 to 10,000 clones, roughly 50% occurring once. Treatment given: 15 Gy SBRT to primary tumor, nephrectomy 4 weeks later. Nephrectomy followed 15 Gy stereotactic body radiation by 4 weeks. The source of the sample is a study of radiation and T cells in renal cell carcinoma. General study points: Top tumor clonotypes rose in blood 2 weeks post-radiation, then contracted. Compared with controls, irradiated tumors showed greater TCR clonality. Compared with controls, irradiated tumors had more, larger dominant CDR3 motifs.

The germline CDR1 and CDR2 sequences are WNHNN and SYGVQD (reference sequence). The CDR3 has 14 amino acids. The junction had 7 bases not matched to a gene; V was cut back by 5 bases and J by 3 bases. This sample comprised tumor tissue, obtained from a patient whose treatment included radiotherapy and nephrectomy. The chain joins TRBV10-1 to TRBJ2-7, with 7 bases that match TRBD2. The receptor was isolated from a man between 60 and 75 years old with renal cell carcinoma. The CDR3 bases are TGCGCCAGCAGTCCTAGCGGCTCCCTCTACGAGCAGTACTTC. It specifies CASSPSGSLYEQYF.